Shown below are 16 T cell receptor beta chains from a single sample sequenced in a study of breast tumors, draining lymph nodes, adjacent tissues. TCRdb reprocessed the multiplex PCR reads with MiXCR, giving one entry per CDR3 protein. Of approximately 52,000 distinct CDR3 sequences in the sample, roughly 39% were seen once. The source material was breast tumor tissue. Receptors were obtained from a female donor with breast cancer. Some clones in this sample may be carry-over from other donors' samples.

In the case of this clonotype: One base away lies a much larger clone, so this may be a sequencing read error. The chain joins TRBV28 to TRBJ2-1, with 7 bases matching TRBD1. The trim removed 1 base at V and 5 bases at J, leaving 5 bases unmatched. The length of the CDR3 is 15 residues. CDR1 MDHEN and CDR2 SYDVKM come from the germline V gene. CDR3 sequence (DNA): TGTGCCAGCAGTTTATCGGGACAGCGCCACAATGAGCAGTTCTTC. It codes for CASSLSGQRHNEQFF.

This clonotype was counted only a few times. A junction boundary mismatches the germline segment, possibly from a read error. The rearrangement uses TRBV5-1 and TRBJ2-5; 7 nucleotides line up with TRBD1. Germline V gene sequence: CDR1 SGHRS, CDR2 YFSETQ. The CDR3 has 16 amino acids. The CDR3 coding sequence is TGCGCCAGCAGCTTTTGGACAGGTGGAGACCCGGAGACCCAGTGCTTC. Residues: CASSFWTGGDPETQCF.

With respect to this clonotype: A much larger clone sits a single nucleotide away, making a read error possible. The chain carries TRBV20-1 and TRBJ1-1; D is uncertain. Germline V lookup: CDR1 DFQATT, CDR2 SNEGSKA (reference sequence). The CDR3 is 11 amino acids. Trimming stripped 5 bases from V and 8 bases from J, with 12 bases between. This chain's CDR3 is CSAPTQKEAFF. The CDR3 DNA reads as TGCAGTGCTCCGACACAGAAAGAAGCTTTCTTT.

Concerning this clonotype: Lacking the conserved final phenylalanine or tryptophan, this CDR3 likely reflects a read error. V and J are TRBV19 and TRBJ2-1, with 9 bases that match TRBD1. CDR1 and CDR2 (germline): LNHDA, SQIVND (reference sequence). The CDR3 extends over 16 amino acids. The DNA of the CDR3 is TGTGCCAGTGGTATGGGAGGGACAGGGTCCTACAATGAGCAGTTCTCC. Translated: CASGMGGTGSYNEQFS.

The chain combines TRBV20-1 with TRBJ2-3; 10 nucleotides align to TRBD2. Germline V gene data show CDR1 as DFQATT and CDR2 as SNEGSKA (reference sequence). The CDR3 is 17 amino acids. With V trimmed by 5 bases and J by 0 bases, 11 bases remained unmatched. As DNA, the CDR3 is TGCAGTGCTCACTCACTAGCGGGACAATCTAGCACAGATACGCAGTATTTT. It specifies CSAHSLAGQSSTDTQYF.

This clonotype was observed many times. A read error is possible here, since a much larger clone lies one base away. The rearrangement joins TRBV6-6 to TRBJ1-3, with a tentative D call TRBD1 (5 bases). Germline V gene data show CDR1 as MNHNY and CDR2 as SVGAGI (reference sequence). Trimming took off 6 bases at V and 4 bases at J, with 13 bases between the two ends. This CDR3 region has 14 residues. The CDR3 nucleotides are TGTGCCAGCAGGCGCGGGGGGGAAGGAAACACCATATATTTT. Its translation is CASRRGGEGNTIYF.

Concerning this clonotype: Being one base from a much bigger clone, this may be a read error. This CDR3 fails to terminate in the conserved phenylalanine or tryptophan, so it likely reflects a read error. The rearrangement links TRBV7-2 to TRBJ2-4; D is perhaps TRBD1 or TRBD2 (5 bases each). The V end was cut by 3 bases, the J end by 3 bases, with 9 bases between. Germline values: CDR1 SGHTA, CDR2 FQGNSA. CDR3 length: 14 amino acids. As DNA, the CDR3 is TGTGCCAGCAGCTTTTGGGACGGCAAAAACATTCAGTACCTC. It is translated as CASSFWDGKNIQYL.

The V and J genes are TRBV20-1 and TRBJ1-6, with 10 bases that match TRBD1. Germline V lookup: CDR1 DFQATT, CDR2 SNEGSKA (reference sequence). The CDR3 totals 16 residues. J gave up 7 bases and V 0 bases, and 6 bases lay outside the gene matches. In DNA form, the CDR3 reads TGCAGTGCTAGAGATTCCAGACAGGGGGCAAATTCACCCCTCCACTTT. Its translation is CSARDSRQGANSPLHF.

In its sample, this clonotype was seen many times. A much more abundant neighbour one base away suggests this may be a read error. The chain carries TRBV20-1 and TRBJ1-2; D is ambiguous. Germline V gives CDR1 DFQATT, CDR2 SNEGSKA (reference sequence). The CDR3 runs to 12 residues. In DNA form, the CDR3 reads TGCAGTGCTAGAGATCCCAGATTCGGCTCCACCTTC. It specifies CSARDPRFGSTF.

This clonotype came up many times. The chain combines TRBV19 with TRBJ2-1, with 8 bases that match TRBD2. This CDR3 is 14 amino acids long. The trim removed 9 bases at V and 15 bases at J, leaving 19 bases unmatched. CDR1 is LNHDA and CDR2 is SQIVND in the germline V gene (reference sequence). CDR3 sequence (DNA): TGTGCCAGCTCAACCGGGACTAGAGGGGTAGAACGGTTCTTC. It yields the protein CASSTGTRGVERFF.

The sample holds many counts of this clonotype. This rearrangement joins TRBV4-2 to TRBJ2-5, with D perhaps assigned TRBD1 or TRBD2 (5 bases each). Germline assignment: CDR1 LGHNA and CDR2 YNFKEQ. V was trimmed by 1 base and J by 5 bases, leaving 11 bases between them. CDR3 size: 14 residues. Here the CDR3 reads CASSQVGVRETQYF. The CDR3 DNA is TGTGCCAGCAGCCAAGTGGGGGTGCGGGAGACCCAGTACTTC.

V is TRBV11-2 and J is TRBJ1-5, with 8 nucleotides matching TRBD1. V gave up 5 bases and J gave up 11 bases; unmatched junction bases: 17. The CDR3 contains 16 residues. Germline assignment: CDR1 SGHAT and CDR2 FQNNGV. CDR3 in DNA: TGTGCCAGCAGCACAAGGACAGGGAGATCCCAAGAGACCCAGCATTTT. Encoded protein: CASSTRTGRSQETQHF.

This chain links TRBV3-2 with TRBJ2-1. TRBV3-2 is a pseudogene locus. The CDR3 is 14 residues long. The CDR3 sequence: CASSPLLPYNEQFF. The CDR3 DNA follows: TGTGCCAGCAGCCCGCTTTTGCCCTACAATGAGCAGTTCTTC.

This clonotype is judged medium-sized. This chain joins TRBV29-1 and TRBJ2-5; D is possibly TRBD2 (5 bases). V was cut by 7 bases and J by 5 bases, with 17 bases left in between. This CDR3 is built from 13 residues. Germline V CDR1 and CDR2: SQVTM, ANQGSEA. The CDR3 DNA sequence: TGCAGCGCCGTGACGGGATTAGGGGAGACCCAGTACTTC. Translation: CSAVTGLGETQYF.

With respect to this clonotype: Here the CDR3 omits its conserved ending phenylalanine or tryptophan, so a read error is the likely source. J is TRBJ2-1 and V is TRBV5-8; D is perhaps TRBD2 (5 bases). Germline CDR1 is SGHTS and CDR2 is YDEGEE. The CDR3 sequence is 15 residues long. Trimming pared 4 bases from V and 6 bases from J, leaving 17 bases between. The CDR3, as DNA: TGTGCCAGCAGCCCTGCGGGTCAGCCAGTCAATGAGCAGTTCCTC. Residues: CASSPAGQPVNEQFL.

This chain connects TRBV11-3 to TRBJ2-3; TRBD2 aligns across 16 bases. Germline assignment: CDR1 SGHNT and CDR2 YENEEA. The J segment lost 11 bases and the V segment lost 3 bases, leaving 8 bases of the junction unmatched. This CDR3 is built from 16 residues. The DNA of the CDR3 is TGTGCCAGCAGCTTGGGGACTAGCGGGAGGGTTAGTGAGCAGTATTTT. Translated, it gives CASSLGTSGRVSEQYF.